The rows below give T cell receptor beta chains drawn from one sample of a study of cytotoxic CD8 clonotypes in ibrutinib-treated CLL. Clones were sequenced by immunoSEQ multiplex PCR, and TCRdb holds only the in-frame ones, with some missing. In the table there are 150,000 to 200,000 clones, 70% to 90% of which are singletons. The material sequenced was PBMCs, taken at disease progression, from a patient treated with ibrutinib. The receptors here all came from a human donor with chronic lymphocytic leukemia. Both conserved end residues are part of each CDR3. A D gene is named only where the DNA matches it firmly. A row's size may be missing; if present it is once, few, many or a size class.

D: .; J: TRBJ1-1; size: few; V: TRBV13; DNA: TGTGCCAGCAGGATCCCGGGACGCCCGAACACTGAAGCTTTCTTT; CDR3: CASRIPGRPNTEAFF
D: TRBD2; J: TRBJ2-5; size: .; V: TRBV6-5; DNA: TGTGCCAGCAGCAAGGGACTAGCGGGAGAGGAGACCCAGTACTTC; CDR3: CASSKGLAGEETQYF
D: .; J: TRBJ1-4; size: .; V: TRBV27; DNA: TGTGCCAGCAGTTTTGGGCCAGGGCTGACTGAAAAACTGTTTTTT; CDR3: CASSFGPGLTEKLFF
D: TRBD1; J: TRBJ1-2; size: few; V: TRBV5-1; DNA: TGCGCCAGCAGCCCGACAGGGGGCCAAGGCTACACCTTC; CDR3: CASSPTGGQGYTF
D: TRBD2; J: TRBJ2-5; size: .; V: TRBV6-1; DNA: TGTGCCAGCAGCCCGGGACTAGTTTCGGCCCAGTACTTC; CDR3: CASSPGLVSAQYF
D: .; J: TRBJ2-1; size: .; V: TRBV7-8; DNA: TGTGCCAGCAGCAAGTACAATGAGCAGTTCTTC; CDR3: CASSKYNEQFF
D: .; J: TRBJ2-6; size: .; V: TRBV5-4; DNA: TGTGCCAGCAGGCGAACGGGCACACCTTCTGGGGCCAACGTCCTGACTTTC; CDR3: CASRRTGTPSGANVLTF
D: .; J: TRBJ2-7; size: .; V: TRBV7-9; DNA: TGTGCCAGCAGCCCGGGAACAGGGAATTACGAGCAGTACTTC; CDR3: CASSPGTGNYEQYF
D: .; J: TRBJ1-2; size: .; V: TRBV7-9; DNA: TGTGCCAGCAGCTTACAGGGCTATGGCTACACCTTC; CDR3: CASSLQGYGYTF
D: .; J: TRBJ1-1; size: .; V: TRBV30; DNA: TGTGCCTGGAGTAAGAAGATTAACATGAACACTGAAGCTTTCTTT; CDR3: CAWSKKINMNTEAFF
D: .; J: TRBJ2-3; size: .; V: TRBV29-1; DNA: TGCAGCGTTGATAAGGGGGGGACAGATACGCAGTATTTT; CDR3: CSVDKGGTDTQYF
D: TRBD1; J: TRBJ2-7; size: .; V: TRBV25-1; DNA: TGTGCCAGCACCTCCAGGGGGCAAAGCGAGCAGTACTTC; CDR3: CASTSRGQSEQYF
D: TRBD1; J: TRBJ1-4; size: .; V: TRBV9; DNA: TGTGCCAGCACCTTACGGGGACAGGGACATGAAAAACTGTTTTTT; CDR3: CASTLRGQGHEKLFF
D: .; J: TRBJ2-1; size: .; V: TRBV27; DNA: TGTGCCAGCAGTTACTTCTCCTACAATGAGCAGTTCTTC; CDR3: CASSYFSYNEQFF
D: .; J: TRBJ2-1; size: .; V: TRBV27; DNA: TGTGCCAGCAGTCCCTGGGAGCCCGGACGGAATGAGCAGTTCTTC; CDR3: CASSPWEPGRNEQFF
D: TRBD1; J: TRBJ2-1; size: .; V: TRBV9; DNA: TGTGCCAGCTCAACCGGGACAGTATACAATGAGCAGTTCTTC; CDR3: CASSTGTVYNEQFF
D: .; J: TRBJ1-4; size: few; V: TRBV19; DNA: TGTGCCAGTAGTATTTGGGGCAACTCTTTTGCTAATGAAAAACTGTTTTTT; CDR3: CASSIWGNSFANEKLFF
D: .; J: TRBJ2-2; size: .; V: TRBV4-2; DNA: TGTGCCAGCAGCCAAGATATTCGGGGCCGCGGGACCGGGGAGCTGTTTTTT; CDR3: CASSQDIRGRGTGELFF
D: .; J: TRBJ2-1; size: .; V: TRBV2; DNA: TGTGCCAGCAGCCGAACTTGGAATGAGCAGTTCTTC; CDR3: CASSRTWNEQFF
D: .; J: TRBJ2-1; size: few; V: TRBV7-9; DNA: TGTGCCAGCAGCCCCCCCCTCCATGAGCAGTTCTTC; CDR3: CASSPPLHEQFF
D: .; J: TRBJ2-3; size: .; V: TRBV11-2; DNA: TGTGCCAGCAGCTTCGTAACAGATACGCAGTATTTT; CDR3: CASSFVTDTQYF
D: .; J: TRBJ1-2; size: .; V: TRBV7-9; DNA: TGTGCCAGCAGCTTAAGCAGGGTTGGTGGCTACACCTTC; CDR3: CASSLSRVGGYTF
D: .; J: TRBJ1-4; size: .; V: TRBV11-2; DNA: TGTGCCAGCAGCCCCCCCTCGGTGAATGAAAAACTGTTTTTT; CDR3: CASSPPSVNEKLFF
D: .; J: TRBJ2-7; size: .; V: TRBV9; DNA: TGTGCCAGCAGCGTTACCGGGGCTGGCGAGCAGTACTTC; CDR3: CASSVTGAGEQYF
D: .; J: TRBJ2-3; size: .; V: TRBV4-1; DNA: TGCGCCAGCAGCCAAGACTGGACTGTAACAGATACGCAGTATTTT; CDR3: CASSQDWTVTDTQYF
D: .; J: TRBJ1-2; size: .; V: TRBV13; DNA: TGTGCCAGCAGCTTAGGGGACAGTTATCATGGCTACACCTTC; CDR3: CASSLGDSYHGYTF
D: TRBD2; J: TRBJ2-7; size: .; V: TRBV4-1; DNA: TGCGCCAGCAGCCAAGAAGAAGGAGGACTAGCGGGAGCCTACGAGCAGTACTTC; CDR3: CASSQEEGGLAGAYEQYF
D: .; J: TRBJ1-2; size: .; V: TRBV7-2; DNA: TGTGCCAGCAGCTTAGAGGGCAGTCCCTATGGCTACACCTTC; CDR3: CASSLEGSPYGYTF
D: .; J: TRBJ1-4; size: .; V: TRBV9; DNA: TGTGCCAGCAGCGTAGTATGGGGGCCTAATGAAAAACTGTTTTTT; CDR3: CASSVVWGPNEKLFF
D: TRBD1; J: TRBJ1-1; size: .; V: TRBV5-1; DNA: TGCGCCAGCAGAGAAGACAGGGCGGGGATGAACACTGAAGCTTTCTTT; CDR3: CASREDRAGMNTEAFF
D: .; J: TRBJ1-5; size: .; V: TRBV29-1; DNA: TGCAGCGTTGCGAAAGGAAGTAGCAATCAGCCCCAGCATTTT; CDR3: CSVAKGSSNQPQHF
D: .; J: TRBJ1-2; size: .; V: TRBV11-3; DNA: TGTGCCAGCAGCTCCTTCAGCCCCCGGCATGGCTACACCTTC; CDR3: CASSSFSPRHGYTF
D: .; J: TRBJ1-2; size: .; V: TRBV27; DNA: TGTGCCAGCAGTTTATTTACCGCCACGGGCGGCTACACCTTC; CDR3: CASSLFTATGGYTF
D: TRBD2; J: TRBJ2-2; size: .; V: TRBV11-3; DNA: TGTGCCAGCAGCCTCGGACTAGCGGGAGAGGGGAACACCGGGGAGCTGTTTTTT; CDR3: CASSLGLAGEGNTGELFF
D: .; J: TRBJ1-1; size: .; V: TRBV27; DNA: TGTGCCAGCAGTCTGGCGGGGAAGTTATACACTGAAGCTTTCTTT; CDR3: CASSLAGKLYTEAFF
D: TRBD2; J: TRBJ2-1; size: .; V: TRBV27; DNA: TGTGCCAGCAGTAGGCGGGAGGGCCCCTGGGAGCAGTTCTTC; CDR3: CASSRREGPWEQFF
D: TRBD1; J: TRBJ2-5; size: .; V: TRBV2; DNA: TGTGCCAGCAGTGAGGGGGGCAGGGGGCTAGAGACCCAGTACTTC; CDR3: CASSEGGRGLETQYF
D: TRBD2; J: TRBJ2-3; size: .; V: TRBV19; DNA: TGTGCCAGTAGCCCCAAATGGACTAGCGGGAGATCTTATTCCCCTTCCCCGCAGTATTTT; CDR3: CASSPKWTSGRSYSPSPQYF
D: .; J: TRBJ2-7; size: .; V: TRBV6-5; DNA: TGTGCCAGCAGTTATTTTCGGGGAACATACGAGCAGTACTTC; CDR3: CASSYFRGTYEQYF
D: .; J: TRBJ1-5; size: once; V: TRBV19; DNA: TGTGCCAGTAGGATACAGGGATCCTATAGCAATCAGCCCCAGCATTTT; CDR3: CASRIQGSYSNQPQHF
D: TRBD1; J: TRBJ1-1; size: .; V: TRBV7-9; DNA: TGTGCCAGCAGTCGGACAGGGCCGAACACTGAAGCTTTCTTT; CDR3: CASSRTGPNTEAFF
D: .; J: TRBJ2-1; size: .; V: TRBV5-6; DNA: TGTGCCAGCAGCTTGGATTTTCGCACCGGCTCCTACAATGAGCAGTTCTTC; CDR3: CASSLDFRTGSYNEQFF
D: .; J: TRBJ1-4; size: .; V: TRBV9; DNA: TGTGCCAGCAGCGTGGGAACTAATGAAAAACTGTTTTTT; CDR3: CASSVGTNEKLFF
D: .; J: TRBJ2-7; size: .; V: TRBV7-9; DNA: TGTGCCAGCAGCCGCGGCCGGGACGGAAGCTCCTACGAGCAGTACTTC; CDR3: CASSRGRDGSSYEQYF
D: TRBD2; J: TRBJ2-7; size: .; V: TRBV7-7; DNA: TGTGCCAGCAGCCGACTAGCGGGGGTAACCTACGAGCAGTACTTC; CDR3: CASSRLAGVTYEQYF
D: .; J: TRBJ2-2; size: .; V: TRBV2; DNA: TGTGCCAGCAGTGAAGAGCGGCCGAACACCGGGGAGCTGTTTTTT; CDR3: CASSEERPNTGELFF